A selection of T cell receptor beta chains follows, all from one sample in a study of cytomegalovirus exposure and HLA in healthy donors. Some clones are missing from TCRdb's copy, which holds only in-frame ones; the method was immunoSEQ multiplex PCR. The data show about 160,000 clones, around four fifths seen once. Sequenced material: PBMCs. Every receptor here comes from a woman aged 45 to 65 in good health and CMV-seronegative. Each CDR3 is given with its conserved first and last residue. The size of a clone is reported for some rows only, either as once, few or many, or as a class for expanded clones.

v_gene,j_gene,abundance,CDR3aa
TRBV18,TRBJ2-1,.,CASSSSGTGLFLNEQFF
TRBV9,TRBJ2-5,once,CASSVRGGGETQYF
TRBV19,TRBJ2-3,.,CASSPSSGFLDTQYF
TRBV11-3,TRBJ1-1,.,CASSLYMNTEAFF
TRBV7-9,TRBJ2-2,.,CASSRQGQTTGELFF
TRBV5-6,TRBJ1-2,.,CASSFQGMGYGYTF
TRBV5-1,TRBJ2-7,.,CASSFGLNYEQYF
TRBV18,TRBJ2-7,.,CASSPTGGTYEQYF
TRBV5-1,TRBJ2-3,once,CASSLVGSVTTDTQYF
TRBV5-6,TRBJ1-3,.,CASSLKGQGVLGTIYF
TRBV5-1,TRBJ1-2,.,CASSLDRGNYGYTF
TRBV27,TRBJ1-5,.,CASKRLIGGAEQPQHF
TRBV9,TRBJ1-2,few,CASSSGTVTSGGDGYTF
TRBV21-1,TRBJ1-4,.,CASRPESKGRGGSEKLFF
TRBV7-9,TRBJ1-4,.,CASSRAPGQGGEKLFF
TRBV7-2,TRBJ2-7,.,CASSFSTYEQYF
TRBV19,TRBJ2-5,.,CASSWRGETQYF
TRBV6-1,TRBJ1-4,.,CASRRALEKLFF
TRBV6-5,TRBJ2-2,once,CASRPGLVSTGELFF
TRBV5-6,TRBJ1-2,.,CASSLTGTTYNYGYTF
TRBV10-2,TRBJ1-5,.,CASSLTGSQPQHF
TRBV5-8,TRBJ2-3,.,CASSFGGLTDTQYF
TRBV30,TRBJ1-3,.,CAWSKTGVGNTIYF
TRBV18,TRBJ1-3,.,CASSGDRSPVSGNTIYF
TRBV5-8,TRBJ2-7,.,CASLTRGLAYEQYF
TRBV7-2,TRBJ1-1,.,CASSLADRMNTEAFF
TRBV5-6,TRBJ2-3,.,CASSLEIRGTDTQYF
TRBV28,TRBJ2-7,.,CASSPGGAPSYEQYF
TRBV5-6,TRBJ2-7,.,CASSPIQGMKDYEQYF